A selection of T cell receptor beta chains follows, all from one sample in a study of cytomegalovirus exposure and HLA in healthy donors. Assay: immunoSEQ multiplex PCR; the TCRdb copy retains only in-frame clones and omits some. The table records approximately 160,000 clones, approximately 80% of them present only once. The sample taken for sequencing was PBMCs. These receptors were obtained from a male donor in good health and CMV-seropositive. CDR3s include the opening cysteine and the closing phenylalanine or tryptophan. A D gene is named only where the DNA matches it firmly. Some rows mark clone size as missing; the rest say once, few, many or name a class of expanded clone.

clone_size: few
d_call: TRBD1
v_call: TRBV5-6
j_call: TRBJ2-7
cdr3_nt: TGTGCCAGCAGCTTGAGGGACAGGGGAAGGGGTCGCTCCTACGAGCAGTACTTC
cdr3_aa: CASSLRDRGRGRSYEQYF

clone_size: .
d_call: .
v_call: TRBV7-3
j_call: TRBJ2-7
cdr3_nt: TGTGCCAGCAGCCTGGGAGGGGGGCTCCCCTACGAGCAGTACTTC
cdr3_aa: CASSLGGGLPYEQYF

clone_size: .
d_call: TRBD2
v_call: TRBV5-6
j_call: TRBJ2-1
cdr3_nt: TGTGCCAGCAGCTTGGGTCTAGCGGGGGGGCGCGAGCAGTTCTTC
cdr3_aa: CASSLGLAGGREQFF

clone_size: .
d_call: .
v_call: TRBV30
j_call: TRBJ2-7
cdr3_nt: TGTGCCTGGAGTGGCAACGGAGCCTACGAGCAGTACTTC
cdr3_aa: CAWSGNGAYEQYF

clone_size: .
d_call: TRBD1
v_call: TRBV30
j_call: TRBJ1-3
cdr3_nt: TGTGCCTGGATCTCCCGGACAGGGGGAAACACCATATATTTT
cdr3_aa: CAWISRTGGNTIYF

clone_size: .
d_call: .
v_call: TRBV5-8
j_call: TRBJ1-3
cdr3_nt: TGTGCCAGCAGCTTGGCGGGGACAAACTCTGGAAACACCATATATTTT
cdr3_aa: CASSLAGTNSGNTIYF

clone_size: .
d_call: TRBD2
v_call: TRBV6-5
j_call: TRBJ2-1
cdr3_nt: TGTGCCAGCAGTTACCGGGCGGGGGGACGGAATGAGCAGTTCTTC
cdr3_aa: CASSYRAGGRNEQFF

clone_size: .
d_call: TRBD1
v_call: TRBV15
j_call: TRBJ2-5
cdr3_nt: TGTGCCACCAGCAGAGATTACCCCAGCAGGGGGGAGACCCAGTACTTC
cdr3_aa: CATSRDYPSRGETQYF

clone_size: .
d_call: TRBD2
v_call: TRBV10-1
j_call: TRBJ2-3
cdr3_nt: TGCGCCAGCAGTGAGTCGTTAGCGGGGGTCCTTGGCACAGATACGCAGTATTTT
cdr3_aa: CASSESLAGVLGTDTQYF

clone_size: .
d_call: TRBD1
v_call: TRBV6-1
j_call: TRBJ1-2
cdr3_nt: TGTGCCAGCAAAGCCAATACCGGGACAGGGGATGGCTACACCTTC
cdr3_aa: CASKANTGTGDGYTF

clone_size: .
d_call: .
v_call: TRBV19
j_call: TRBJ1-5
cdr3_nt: TGTGCCAGCAGGGACTTGGGTCAGCCCCAGCATTTT
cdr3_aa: CASRDLGQPQHF

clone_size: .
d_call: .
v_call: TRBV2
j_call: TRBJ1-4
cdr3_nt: TGTGCCAGCAGTCAGGGAAGGCGAAATGAAAAACTGTTTTTT
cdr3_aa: CASSQGRRNEKLFF

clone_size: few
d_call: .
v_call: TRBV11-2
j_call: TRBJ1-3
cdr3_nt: TGTGCCAGCAGCTCCCCGCGGGGGGTACCTGGAAACACCATATATTTT
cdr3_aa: CASSSPRGVPGNTIYF

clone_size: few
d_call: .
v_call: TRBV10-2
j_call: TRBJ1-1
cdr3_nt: TGCGCCAGCAGTTCTCAGGGGAGCGACACTGAAGCTTTCTTT
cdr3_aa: CASSSQGSDTEAFF

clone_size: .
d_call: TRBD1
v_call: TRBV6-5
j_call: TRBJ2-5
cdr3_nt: TGTGCCAGCAGGGGACAGGGAACCATCCAAGAGACCCAGTACTTC
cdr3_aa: CASRGQGTIQETQYF

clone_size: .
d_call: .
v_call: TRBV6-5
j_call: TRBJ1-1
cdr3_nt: TGTGCCAGCAGGGTGGGTGTGAGGACTGAAGCTTTCTTT
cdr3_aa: CASRVGVRTEAFF

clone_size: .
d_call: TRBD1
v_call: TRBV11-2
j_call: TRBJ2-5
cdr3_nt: TGTGCCAGCAGCCACCGACAGGGGCGGTTAGAGACCCAGTACTTC
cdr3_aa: CASSHRQGRLETQYF

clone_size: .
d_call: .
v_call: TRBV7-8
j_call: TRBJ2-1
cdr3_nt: TGTGCCAGCAGCTTAGTGGGCGGGGCCTACAATGAGCAGTTCTTC
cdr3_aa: CASSLVGGAYNEQFF

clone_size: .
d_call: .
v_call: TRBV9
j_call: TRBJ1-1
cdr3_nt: TGTGCCAGCAGCGTGACTAGTATGAACACTGAAGCTTTCTTT
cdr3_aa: CASSVTSMNTEAFF

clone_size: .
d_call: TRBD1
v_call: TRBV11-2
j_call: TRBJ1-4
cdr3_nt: TGTGCCAGCAGGTTGATACAGGGGAGAGGGGAAAAACTGTTTTTT
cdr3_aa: CASRLIQGRGEKLFF

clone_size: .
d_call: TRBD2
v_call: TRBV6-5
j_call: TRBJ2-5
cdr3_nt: TGTGCCAGCAGTGCGCTTAGCGGGGGGGCGGAGACCCAGTACTTC
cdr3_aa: CASSALSGGAETQYF

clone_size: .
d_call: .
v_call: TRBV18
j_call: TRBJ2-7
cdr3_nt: TGTGCCAGCTCACCTCCTAGCTCCTACGAGCAGTACTTC
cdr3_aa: CASSPPSSYEQYF

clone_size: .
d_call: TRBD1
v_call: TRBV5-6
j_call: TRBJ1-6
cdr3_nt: TGTGCCAGCAGCGTGGGACAGCTAAATTCACCCCTCCACTTT
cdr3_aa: CASSVGQLNSPLHF

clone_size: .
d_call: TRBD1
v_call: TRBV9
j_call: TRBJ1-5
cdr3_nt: TGTGCCAGCAGCGTAGACGGGACAGGGGGAAATCAGCCCCAGCATTTT
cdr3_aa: CASSVDGTGGNQPQHF

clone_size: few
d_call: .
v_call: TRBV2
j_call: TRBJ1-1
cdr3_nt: TGTGCCAGCAGACAGTTTATGAACACTGAAGCTTTCTTT
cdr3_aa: CASRQFMNTEAFF

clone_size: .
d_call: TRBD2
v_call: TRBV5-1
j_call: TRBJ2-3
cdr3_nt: TGCGCCAGCAGCCCGATGACTAGCGGGGTCGATACGCAGTATTTT
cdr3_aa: CASSPMTSGVDTQYF

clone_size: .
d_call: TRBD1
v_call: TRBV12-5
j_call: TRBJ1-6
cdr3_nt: TGTGCTAGTGGTTTAAGGGACAGAAATTCACCCCTCCACTTT
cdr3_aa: CASGLRDRNSPLHF

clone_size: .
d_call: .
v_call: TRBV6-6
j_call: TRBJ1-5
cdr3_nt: TGTGCCAGCAGCGGCAGGGGCGGTATTCAGCCCCAGCATTTT
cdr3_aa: CASSGRGGIQPQHF

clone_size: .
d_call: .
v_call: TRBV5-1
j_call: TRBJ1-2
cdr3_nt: TGCGCCAGCACCTCCAATTCGGGAAACTTCTATGGCTACACCTTC
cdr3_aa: CASTSNSGNFYGYTF

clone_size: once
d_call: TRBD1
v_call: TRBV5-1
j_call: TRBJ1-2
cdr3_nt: TGCGCCAGCAGCTACGATGGGACAGGGGACCTAGGTGGCTACACCTTC
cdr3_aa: CASSYDGTGDLGGYTF

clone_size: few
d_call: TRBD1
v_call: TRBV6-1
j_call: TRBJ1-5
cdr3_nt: TGTGCCAGCAGGCAGACAGGGAACAATCAGCCCCAGCATTTT
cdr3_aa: CASRQTGNNQPQHF

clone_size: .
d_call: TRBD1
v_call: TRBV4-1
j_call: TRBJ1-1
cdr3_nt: TGCGCCAGCAGCCCGGGACAGGGGGTAGAAACTGAAGCTTTCTTT
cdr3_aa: CASSPGQGVETEAFF

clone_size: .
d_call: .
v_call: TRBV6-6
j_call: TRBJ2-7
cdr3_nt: TGTGCCAGCAGCCCCGGTTTATGGGCGGAGCAGTACTTC
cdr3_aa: CASSPGLWAEQYF

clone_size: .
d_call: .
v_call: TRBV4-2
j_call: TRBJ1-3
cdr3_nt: TGTGCCAGCAGCCAAGGACATCACTCTGGAAACACCATATATTTT
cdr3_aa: CASSQGHHSGNTIYF

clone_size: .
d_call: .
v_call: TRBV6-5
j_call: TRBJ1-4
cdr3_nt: TGTGCCAGCAGCTCACAGGGTAGTGGCCGAAAACTGTTTTTT
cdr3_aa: CASSSQGSGRKLFF

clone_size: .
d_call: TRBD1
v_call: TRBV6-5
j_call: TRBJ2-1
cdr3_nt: TGTGCCAGCAGCGGGACAGGGGCAGGGGATGAGCAGTTCTTC
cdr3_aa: CASSGTGAGDEQFF

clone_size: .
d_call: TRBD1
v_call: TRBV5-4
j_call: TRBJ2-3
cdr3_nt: TGTGCCAGCAGCTGGAGGACAGGAGGAGATACGCAGTATTTT
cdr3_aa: CASSWRTGGDTQYF

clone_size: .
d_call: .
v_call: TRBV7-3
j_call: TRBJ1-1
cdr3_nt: TGTGCCAGCAGCTCCTCGCCAGGGAACACTGAAGCTTTCTTT
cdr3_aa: CASSSSPGNTEAFF

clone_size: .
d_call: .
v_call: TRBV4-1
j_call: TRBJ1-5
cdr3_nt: TGCGCCAGCAGCCAACGTCCTCCAGGGAATAGCAATCAGCCCCAGCATTTT
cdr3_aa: CASSQRPPGNSNQPQHF

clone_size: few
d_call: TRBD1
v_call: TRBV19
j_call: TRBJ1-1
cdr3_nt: TGTGCCAGTAGTATGCGTCCCACAGGGGGCCAGAACACTGAAGCTTTCTTT
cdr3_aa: CASSMRPTGGQNTEAFF

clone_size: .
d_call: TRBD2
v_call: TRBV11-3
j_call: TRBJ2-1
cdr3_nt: TGTGCCAGCAGCTTAGAACTAGCGATTTATTCCAATGAGCAGTTCTTC
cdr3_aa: CASSLELAIYSNEQFF

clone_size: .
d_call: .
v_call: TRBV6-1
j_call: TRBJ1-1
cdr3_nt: TGTGCCAGCAGTCAAAACCTCCACAACGAAGCTTTCTTT
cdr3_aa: CASSQNLHNEAFF

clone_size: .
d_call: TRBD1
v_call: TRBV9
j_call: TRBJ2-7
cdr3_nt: TGTGCCAGCAGCGGAACCTACAGGGGCGAGCAGTACTTC
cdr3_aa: CASSGTYRGEQYF

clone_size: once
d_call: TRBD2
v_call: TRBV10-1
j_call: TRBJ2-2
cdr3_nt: TGCGCCAGCAGTCAGGACGGGGGGTCTAACACCGGGGAGCTGTTTTTT
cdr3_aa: CASSQDGGSNTGELFF

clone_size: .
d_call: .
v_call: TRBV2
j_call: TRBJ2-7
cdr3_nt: TGTGCCAGCAGGGAAAGGACAGACGAGCAGTACTTC
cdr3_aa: CASRERTDEQYF

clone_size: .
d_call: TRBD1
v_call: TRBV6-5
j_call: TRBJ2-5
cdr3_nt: TGTGCCAGCAGGCGGACAGGGGGGCATGGTGAGACCCAGTACTTC
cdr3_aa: CASRRTGGHGETQYF

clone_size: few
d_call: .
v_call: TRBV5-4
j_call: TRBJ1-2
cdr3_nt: TGTGCCAGCAGCTTGACATCCAGGGATCGCTACACCTTC
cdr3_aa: CASSLTSRDRYTF